Below, 5 T cell receptor beta chains from the same sample are listed, as sequenced in a study of cytomegalovirus exposure and HLA in healthy donors. PCR amplification relied on 60 Vbeta primers (plus 13 Jbeta primers). Only in-frame clones appear in the TCRdb table, and some are missing; sequencing was by immunoSEQ multiplex PCR. The data contain some 180,000 clones, over 65% of them seen just once; the ten biggest clones take up less than 3.5%. Material: PBMCs. Every receptor here comes from a woman aged 25 to 39 in good health and CMV-seronegative.

The gene calls are TRBV5-4 and TRBJ2-3; no reliable D call. Germline V gene lookup returns CDR1 SGHNT and CDR2 YYREEE (reference sequence). Trimming stripped 2 bases from V and 0 bases from J, with 7 bases between. The CDR3 loop spans 14 amino acids. CDR3 amino acids: CASSLTPSTDTQYF. The CDR3 DNA is TGTGCCAGCAGCTTAACACCTAGCACAGATACGCAGTATTTT.

The chain has TRBV30 and TRBJ1-1; 9 positions agree with TRBD1. The CDR3 consists of 15 residues. Germline-derived CDR1 and CDR2 are GTSNPN and SVGIG (reference sequence). With 1 base clipped from V and 6 bases from J, the junction kept 9 bases outside the gene matches. The CDR3: CAWSAPDRGRPEAFF. The CDR3 DNA reads as TGTGCCTGGAGTGCCCCGGACAGGGGAAGGCCTGAAGCTTTCTTT.

The V call is TRBV5-1, the J call TRBJ1-1; TRBD1 matches at 11 bases. CDR3 length: 17 amino acids. The germline CDR1 and CDR2 sequences are SGHRS and YFSETQ. The V and J ends lost 6 bases and 1 base, in that order; junction bases with no gene match: 11. The CDR3 here is CASTSLPGQGGNTEAFF. The CDR3, as DNA: TGCGCCAGCACCTCGTTACCGGGACAGGGGGGGAACACTGAAGCTTTCTTT. Variable domain in full (rest from reference TRBV5-1 and TRBJ1-1): KAGVTQTPRYLIKTRGQQVTLSCSPISGHRSVSWYQQTPGQGLQFLFEYFSETQRNKGNFPGRFSGRQFSNSRSEMNVSTLELGDSALYLCASTSLPGQGGNTEAFFGQGTRLTVV.

This chain uses TRBV25-1 with TRBJ1-2, with 8 positions matching TRBD1. Germline V gene lookup returns CDR1 MGHDK and CDR2 SYGVNS. The CDR3 totals 11 residues. V lost 8 bases to trimming and J lost 7 bases; unmatched junction nucleotides: 3. The CDR3 region is CASGQGGGYTF. In DNA form, the CDR3 reads TGTGCCAGCGGACAGGGCGGTGGCTACACCTTC.

In this sample, this clone turned up a few times. This same CDR3 is encoded by further DNA sequences in the sample. The CDR3 spells CASSLGGDPSYEQYF. The CDR3 DNA follows: TGTGCCAGCAGTTTAGGGGGGGACCCCTCTTACGAGCAGTACTTC. V usage is TRBV28 and J usage is TRBJ2-7; 7 bases map to TRBD2. Germline assignment: CDR1 MDHEN and CDR2 SYDVKM. CDR3 length: 15 amino acids. After removal of 2 bases from V and 4 bases from J, the junction contained 8 bases not matched to a gene.